This TCR beta chain appears in the sequencing data of a study of beta chain features in type 1 diabetes. The whole isolated RNA underwent reverse transcription, so sequencing captured expressed TCRB transcripts. Some clones are missing from TCRdb's copy, which holds only in-frame ones; the method was immunoSEQ multiplex PCR. The sample records around 160,000 clones, about 51% being singletons. Trimming took off 0 bases at V and 3 bases at J, with 12 bases between the two ends. In germline, CDR1 is SGHAT, CDR2 FQNNGV. The CDR3 sequence is 15 residues long. The rearrangement joins TRBV11-2 to TRBJ2-7; no clear D gene. Material: Tregs from blood. The sequence was obtained from a man younger than 35 in good health. CDR3 nucleotide sequence: TGTGCCAGCAGCTTAGAGGCGGTGCAAAACTACGAGCAGTACTTC. Protein: CASSLEAVQNYEQYF.